This TCR beta chain was observed in a study of regulatory T cells in long-lasting Graves disease. Study-level findings and limits: It was peripheral blood alone, not thyroid tissue, that was studied.

The CDR3 length is 14 residues. Time point described: newly diagnosed GD, antithyroid drugs for less than 3 months. Generation of the TCR library employed RNA extracted from PBMCs. Remarks on this clonotype: Its antigen is unknown. The junction and the germline gene differ at one end; a read error may be behind it.

CDR3-region Arm-PCR and iRepertoire HTBI primers produced the TCR beta libraries. From the multiplex PCR reads, TCRdb called clonotypes with MiXCR, one entry per CDR3 protein. Of 350,000 to 500,000 distinct CDR3 sequences listed, less than 15% were seen once; the top ten hold approximately 15%. In addition, the sample was reused for a study of T cells in Graves' hyperthyroidism and ophthalmopathy.

V is TRBV12-3 or TRBV12-4 and J is TRBJ1-5, with 7 bases lining up with TRBD1. This sample comprised peripheral blood mononuclear cells (PBMCs), obtained at new diagnosis, from a patient treated with antithyroid drugs. The clonotype comes from a woman in her 50s with Graves disease. The CDR3 loop reads CASSNRQGNEPQHF. The CDR3 DNA is TGTGCCAGCAGCAACCGACAGGGCAATGAGCCCCAGCATTTT.